The 24 T cell receptor beta chains reported below all come from one sample, sequenced in a study of CD8+ T cells in alopecia areata (dated by TCRdb to about 2018). Receptors were amplified or captured by the immunoSEQ multiplex PCR assay. For TCR sequencing, RNA was extracted from every sample and reverse transcribed into cDNA to serve as template. TCRdb limited this immuneACCESS table to in-frame rearrangements with V and J called. A share of clones is missing; checked studies link under half to unresolved V genes, and the rest is unexplained. With 290,000 or so clones recorded, this sample contains no clone counted only once. The ten biggest clones cover roughly 1.2% of the sample. Cells from mouse cutaneous lymph nodes were pooled, stained for CD4, CD8alpha, NKG2D, NKG2ACE and other markers, and then sorted on a BD Influx. The sample taken for sequencing was CD4+ T cells sorted from a lymph node. Receptors originate from a C3H/HeJ mouse with alopecia areata. The MHC haplotype for this mouse line is H2-k.

This clone was recorded a few times. Gene names and germline refer to mouse. The CDR3 end is not reached by the read, which stops 4 residues before it; the germline J gene fills it in. V gene TRBV5 combines with J gene TRBJ2-5; 9 positions match TRBD2. From germline, CDR1 is LGHNA and CDR2 YNLKQL (reference sequence). The CDR3 length is 15 residues. V shed 2 bases and J 2 bases; nucleotides not matched to a gene: 2. CDR3 bases read: TGTGCCAGCAGCCAAAACTGGGGGGTCCAAGAC. It is translated as CASSQNWGVQD. Given in full, the CDR3 is CASSQNWGVQDTQYF.

This clone was observed a handful of times. Gene names are mouse gene names. The read falls 4 residues short of the CDR3 end, and the missing part is taken from the germline J gene. J is TRBJ2-5 and V is TRBV17; 13 positions match TRBD2. Germline loops: CDR1 MNHDT, CDR2 YYDKIL. Germline trimming cut 4 bases from V and 2 bases from J; bases unmatched to any gene: 3. CDR3 size: 16 residues. CDR3 amino acids: CASSKGTGGVQDTQYF. The CDR3 bases that were read are TGTGCTAGCAGTAAAGGGACTGGGGGGGTCCAAGAC.

This clone was recorded at least ten times. All gene names here are mouse names. The CDR3 end is not reached by the read, which stops 4 residues before it; the germline J gene fills it in. The chain joins TRBV17 to TRBJ2-2, with D possibly TRBD1 on 5 matching bases. Trimming left V 4 bases short and J 4 bases short, with 7 bases between. Germline V CDR1 and CDR2: MNHDT, YYDKIL. The CDR3 consists of 13 residues. The CDR3 DNA, read in part, is TGTGCTAGCAGTATGACAGTCACCGGG. Protein product: CASSMTVTG. The full-length CDR3 reads as CASSMTVTGQLYF.

In this sample, this clone turned up a few times. Gene labels here are mouse ones. The CDR3 end lies 4 residues beyond the end of the read and is filled in from the germline J gene. The J gene is TRBJ2-3, the V gene TRBV31; 9 nucleotides align to TRBD1. This CDR3 is 16 amino acids long. V gave up 3 bases and J gave up 0 bases; unmatched junction bases: 7. Germline loops: CDR1 GKSSPN, CDR2 SITVG. Here the CDR3 reads CAWRLQGAGSAETLYF. The CDR3 DNA, read in part, is TGTGCCTGGAGGCTACAGGGGGCGGGAAGTGCAGAA.

To note about this clone: Genes here carry mouse names. The CDR3 end is not reached by the read, which stops 4 residues before it; the germline J gene fills it in. This chain uses TRBV5 with TRBJ2-1; 9 bases are shared with TRBD1. Germline CDR1 is LGHNA and CDR2 is YNLKQL (reference sequence). The CDR3 loop spans 15 amino acids. Trimming removed 3 bases from V and 3 bases from J; junction bases left unmatched: 3. The CDR3 spells CASSQLTGGYAEQFF. The sequenced CDR3 bases are TGTGCCAGCAGCCAGCTGACAGGGGGCTATGCT.

As to this clone: The gene names here belong to mouse. The CDR3 goes on 4 residues after the read ends, and that part is filled in from the germline J gene. Distinct nucleotide sequences in the sample also encode this CDR3. This rearrangement joins TRBV13-3 to TRBJ2-1, with D perhaps matching TRBD2 (6 bases). This CDR3 comprises 15 residues. Trimming left V 0 bases short and J 3 bases short, with 10 bases between. The germline V gene has CDR1 NNHDY and CDR2 SYVADS. The chain's CDR3 is CASSDAGASYAEQFF. The DNA read from the CDR3 is TGTGCCAGCAGTGATGCTGGGGCGTCCTATGCT.

The sample holds a few counts of this clone. Any gene name here is a mouse gene name. The missing CDR3 end, 4 residues past where the read stops, is filled in from the germline J gene. The chain combines TRBV31 with TRBJ2-3, with a possible D match to TRBD2 (7 bases). The CDR3 loop spans 15 amino acids. Germline-derived CDR1 and CDR2 are GKSSPN and SITVG. The germline V and J ends were trimmed by 0 bases and 2 bases, with 12 bases remaining between them. The CDR3 sequence: CAWSLGGRLAETLYF. The sequenced part of the CDR3 DNA is TGTGCCTGGAGTCTAGGGGGGCGCCTTGCAGAA.

As concerns this clone: Mouse gene names and germline throughout. The sequence runs out 4 residues before the end of the CDR3; the remainder is reconstructed from the germline J gene. V gene TRBV13-1 combines with J gene TRBJ2-1; D is perhaps TRBD1 (6 bases). In germline, CDR1 is NSHNY, CDR2 SYGAGN. Trimming shortened V by 4 bases and J by 1 base, and 12 bases separated the two germline ends. The CDR3 length is 15 residues. CDR3 amino acids: CASSSPGQNYAEQFF. The sequenced CDR3 bases are TGTGCCAGCAGTTCTCCGGGACAAAACTATGCT.

This clone was detected a few times. The gene names given are mouse names. The CDR3 end falls 4 residues outside the read, so it is completed with the germline J gene. The chain links TRBV19 to TRBJ2-7, with D unclear. The V end lost 2 bases, the J end lost 2 bases, and 8 bases lay between the germline ends. The CDR3 contains 13 residues. Germline V gene sequence: CDR1 FNHDT, CDR2 SITEND (reference sequence). The CDR3 bases that were read are TGTGCCAGCAGTATGAGCCAGCCCTAT. Translation gives CASSMSQPY. The CDR3, in full, reads CASSMSQPYEQYF.

This clone came up many times. Gene names and germline refer to mouse. The read stops 4 residues short of the end of the CDR3; the missing end is completed from the germline J gene. The identical CDR3 is also encoded by other nucleotide sequences in the sample. The rearrangement uses TRBV13-1 and TRBJ1-2; D remains unclear. The CDR3 covers 13 residues. Germline V gives CDR1 NSHNY, CDR2 SYGAGN. Trimming left V 0 bases short and J 0 bases short, with 3 bases between. The part of the CDR3 DNA that was read is TGTGCCAGCAGTGATGTGGCAAACTCC. This encodes CASSDVANS. The complete CDR3 reads CASSDVANSDYTF.

This clone has a handful of counts. The germline and genes are mouse ones. The read terminates 4 residues before the CDR3 end, so the remaining end is supplied by the germline J gene. The chain joins TRBV1 to TRBJ2-5; 11 bases are a match to TRBD2. Germline V CDR1 and CDR2: NSQYPW, LRSPGD (reference sequence). The CDR3 runs to 15 residues. J lost 1 base, V lost 6 bases, and 3 bases had no gene match. Here the CDR3 reads CTCRRTGGHQDTQYF. The covered CDR3 bases are TGCACCTGCAGGCGGACTGGGGGGCACCAAGAC. Variable domain in full (rest from reference TRBV1 and TRBJ2-5): VTLLEQNPRWRLVPRGQAVNLRCILKNSQYPWMSWYQQDLQKQLQWLFTLRSPGDKEVKSLPGADYLATRVTDTELRLQVANMSQGRTLYCTCRRTGGHQDTQYFGPGTRLLVL.

As concerns this clone: Any gene name here is a mouse gene name. The sequence runs out 4 residues before the end of the CDR3; the remainder is reconstructed from the germline J gene. The chain employs TRBV13-2 and TRBJ1-2; D gene uncertain. Germline V CDR1 and CDR2: NNHNN, SYGAGS (reference sequence). V was clipped by 0 bases and J by 0 bases, with 9 bases between them. The CDR3 loop spans 15 amino acids. The part of the CDR3 DNA that was read is TGTGCCAGCGGTGATGCGAGGAGGGCAAACTCC. Amino acid sequence: CASGDARRANS. The entire CDR3 sequence reads CASGDARRANSDYTF.

This clone was seen a few times. Gene names are mouse gene names. Incomplete CDR3 DNA: TGCACCTGCAGTGCAGATCGGTCCAGGGGGCGTGCT. Its translation is CTCSADRSRGRA. Given in full, the CDR3 is CTCSADRSRGRAEQFF. This sequence joins TRBV1 and TRBJ2-1; 8 bases align to TRBD1. The CDR3 end is not reached by the read, which stops 4 residues before it; the germline J gene fills it in. The ends lost 0 bases at V and 6 bases at J; junction bases unmatched: 7. The CDR3 loop spans 16 amino acids. The germline V gene has CDR1 NSQYPW and CDR2 LRSPGD (reference sequence).

This clone was observed a handful of times. Gene names are mouse gene names. The CDR3 goes on 4 residues after the read ends, and that part is filled in from the germline J gene. Other DNA sequences in the sample encode the same CDR3. The rearrangement joins TRBV13-3 to TRBJ2-5; 10 bases are shared with TRBD2. The CDR3 contains 14 residues. Germline-derived CDR1 and CDR2 are NNHDY and SYVADS. The sequenced CDR3 bases are TGTGCCAGCAGTGGACTGGGGGGAGGAGAC. Protein: CASSGLGGGD. The CDR3 as a whole reads CASSGLGGGDTQYF.

This clone occurred a few times. The gene names given are mouse names. The read falls 4 residues short of the CDR3 end, and the missing part is taken from the germline J gene. Additional DNA sequences in this sample encode the identical CDR3. The gene calls are TRBV1 and TRBJ2-5, with 8 bases that match TRBD2. The germline V gene has CDR1 NSQYPW and CDR2 LRSPGD (reference sequence). Germline trimming cut 0 bases from V and 3 bases from J; bases unmatched to any gene: 2. This CDR3 has 15 residues. Here the CDR3 reads CTCSAEWGGQDTQYF. The part of the CDR3 DNA that was read is TGCACCTGCAGTGCAGAATGGGGGGGGCAAGAC.

Comments on this clone: Mouse germline and gene names are used. The read finishes 4 residues shy of the CDR3 end, and the germline J gene is used to complete it. Other DNA sequences in this sample translate to the same CDR3. The chain is built from TRBV31 and TRBJ2-7, with 9 positions matching TRBD2. The CDR3 has 13 amino acids. From germline, CDR1 is GKSSPN and CDR2 SITVG. V lost 0 bases, J lost 3 bases, and 0 bases stayed unmatched. This CDR3 reads CAWSLLGGYEQYF. The part of the CDR3 DNA that was read is TGTGCCTGGAGTCTACTGGGGGGCTAT.

In this sample, this clone turned up a few times. Mouse names are used for the genes. The read is 4 residues too short to cover the CDR3 end, so that end is filled in from the germline J gene. Distinct nucleotide sequences in the sample also encode this CDR3. This chain joins TRBV5 and TRBJ2-3; D perhaps matches TRBD1 (6 bases). Germline V CDR1 and CDR2: LGHNA, YNLKQL (reference sequence). The CDR3 covers 14 residues. The V end was cut by 0 bases, the J end by 3 bases, with 7 bases between. CDR3: CASSQEGTAETLYF. Partial CDR3 DNA: TGTGCCAGCAGCCAAGAAGGGACAGCAGAA.

As concerns this clone: Gene and germline names: mouse. Sequencing ends 4 residues short of the CDR3 end; the germline J gene provides the rest. The chain has TRBV5 and TRBJ2-1; TRBD1 agrees at 10 bases. There are 16 residues in the CDR3. The junction had 8 bases not matched to a gene; V was cut back by 4 bases and J by 5 bases. Germline values: CDR1 LGHNA, CDR2 YNLKQL (reference sequence). CDR3 DNA, as far as it was read: TGTGCCAGCAGCCCCTCACGACAGGGGGCCGATGCT. This translates into CASSPSRQGADA. From start to end, the CDR3 is CASSPSRQGADAEQFF.

This clone has only a few counts. Gene names are mouse gene names. The read ends 4 residues early relative to the CDR3; the germline J gene fills the gap. The V call is TRBV19, the J call TRBJ2-3; TRBD1 is a possible D gene (6 bases). The germline V gene encodes CDR1 FNHDT and CDR2 SITEND (reference sequence). The CDR3 runs 14 residues. Trimming stripped 5 bases from V and 1 base from J, with 11 bases between. The covered CDR3 bases are TGTGCCAGCAGAGCACAGGGTGGTGCAGAA. Amino acid sequence: CASRAQGGAE. The entire CDR3 protein reads CASRAQGGAETLYF.

Note on this clone: The germline and genes are mouse ones. With the read ending 4 residues before the CDR3 end, the germline J gene is used to fill in that end. The identical CDR3 is also encoded by other nucleotide sequences in the sample. This sequence joins TRBV31 and TRBJ1-2; 9 positions agree with TRBD1. Germline V gene sequence: CDR1 GKSSPN, CDR2 SITVG. The J segment lost 2 bases and the V segment lost 3 bases, leaving 4 bases of the junction unmatched. This CDR3 has 14 residues. The CDR3 bases that were read are TGTGCCTGGAGCCCTGGACAGGGGAACTCC. This codes for CAWSPGQGNS. The whole CDR3 reads CAWSPGQGNSDYTF.

To note about this clone: Gene names refer to mouse genes. The CDR3 sequence: CASSPSGGSSYEQYF. The sequenced CDR3 bases are TGTGCCAGCAGCCCCTCAGGGGGGTCCTCCTAT. This chain links TRBV13-3 with TRBJ2-7; tentative D call: TRBD1 (7 bases). The CDR3 end lies 4 residues beyond the end of the read and is filled in from the germline J gene. Trimming pared 5 bases from V and 0 bases from J, leaving 15 bases between. CDR1 is NNHDY and CDR2 is SYVADS in the germline V gene. The CDR3 sequence is 15 residues long.

Of note for this clone: Each gene name is a mouse one. The read comes to an end 4 residues before the CDR3 does, leaving the germline J gene to fill in the end. The gene calls are TRBV13-3 and TRBJ2-3, with 9 positions matching TRBD2. CDR1 and CDR2 from the germline V gene are NNHDY and SYVADS. Unmatched junction bases numbered 7, after V lost 2 bases and J lost 0 bases. This CDR3 has 17 residues. Partial CDR3 DNA: TGTGCCAGCAGTGAGGCCCGGACTGGGGCAAGTGCAGAA. This sequence encodes CASSEARTGASAE. The entire CDR3 is CASSEARTGASAETLYF.

About this clone itself: The germline and genes are mouse ones. Read sequence stops 4 residues before the CDR3 end, and the germline J gene provides the missing end. V usage is TRBV19 and J usage is TRBJ2-1; D perhaps matches TRBD2 (6 bases). Germline V gene sequence: CDR1 FNHDT, CDR2 SITEND (reference sequence). The CDR3 has 13 amino acids. V lost 6 bases and J 3 bases, leaving 10 bases between the germline ends. CDR3 DNA, as far as it was read: TGTGCCAGCAAGATGGGGGTCTATGCT. It is translated as CASKMGVYA. Given in full, the CDR3 is CASKMGVYAEQFF. The whole variable domain, filled in from reference TRBV19 and TRBJ2-1, reads GGIITQTPKFLIGQEGQKLTLKCQQNFNHDTMYWYRQDSGKGLRLIYYSITENDLQKGDLSEGYDASREKKSSFSLTVTSAQKNEMAVFLCASKMGVYAEQFFGPGTRLTVL.

Only a few counts were recorded for this clone. Gene names are the mouse ones. The read ends 4 residues before the CDR3 terminus; that terminus is restored from the germline J gene. This sample includes further DNA sequences coding for the same CDR3. The chain carries TRBV13-2 and TRBJ1-2; D is perhaps TRBD1 (5 bases). This CDR3 comprises 15 residues. V was pared by 0 bases and J by 0 bases, with 9 bases between. Germline assignment: CDR1 NNHNN and CDR2 SYGAGS (reference sequence). The sequenced CDR3 bases are TGTGCCAGCGGTGATGCTGGGGGGACAAACTCC. Residues: CASGDAGGTNS. The entire CDR3 protein is CASGDAGGTNSDYTF.